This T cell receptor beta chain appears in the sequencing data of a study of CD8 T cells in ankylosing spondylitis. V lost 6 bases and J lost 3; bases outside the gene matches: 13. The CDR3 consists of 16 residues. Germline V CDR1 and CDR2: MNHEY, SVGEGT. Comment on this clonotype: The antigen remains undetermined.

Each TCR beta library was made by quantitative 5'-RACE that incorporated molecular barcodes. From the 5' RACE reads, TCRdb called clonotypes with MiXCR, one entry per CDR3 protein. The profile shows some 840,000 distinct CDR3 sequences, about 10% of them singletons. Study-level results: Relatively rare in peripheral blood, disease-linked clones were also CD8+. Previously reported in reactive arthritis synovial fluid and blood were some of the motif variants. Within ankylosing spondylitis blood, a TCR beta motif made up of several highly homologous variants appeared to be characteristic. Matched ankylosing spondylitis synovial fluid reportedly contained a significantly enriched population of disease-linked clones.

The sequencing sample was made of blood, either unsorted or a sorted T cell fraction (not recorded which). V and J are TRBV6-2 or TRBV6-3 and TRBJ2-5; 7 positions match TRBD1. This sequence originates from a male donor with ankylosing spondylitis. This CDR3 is CASSQTEGQVEETQYF. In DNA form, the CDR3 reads TGTGCCAGCAGCCAAACCGAAGGACAGGTGGAAGAGACCCAGTACTTC.